This T cell receptor (beta chain) was found in a study of T cells in Graves' hyperthyroidism and ophthalmopathy. The germline gives CDR1 KGHDR, CDR2 SFDVKD. V was cut by 4 bases and J by 4 bases, with 9 bases left in between. This CDR3 has 13 amino acids. There are many counts of this clonotype. The antigen is not known. Patients with uncontrolled infections, other autoimmune diseases, pregnancy or lactation were excluded. Diagnoses were established using clinical symptoms, serum thyroxine and TRAb, thyroid ultrasound and orbital computed tomography. Amplification yielded TCR beta CDR3 regions, with RNA transcripts as the source. Initially, a first-round RT-PCR of the TCR CDR3 employed the HTBI primer set. TCRdb itself ran the multiplex PCR reads through MiXCR, one entry per CDR3 protein. The table includes hundreds of thousands of distinct CDR3 sequences, roughly 45% detected once. Study-wide points: A 13 V-J signature model discriminated ophthalmopathy versus stable hyperthyroidism. Model output signaled ophthalmopathy a median 6.5 months ahead of onset.

J is TRBJ1-2 and V is TRBV24-1; D not certain. Sequencing input: peripheral blood or thyroid tissue (not recorded which). The clonotype comes from an adult man with Graves' disease, either hyperthyroidism or ophthalmopathy (not recorded which). This chain's CDR3 is CATSEAVGYGYTF. CDR3 in DNA: TGTGCCACCAGTGAAGCGGTTGGCTATGGCTACACCTTC.